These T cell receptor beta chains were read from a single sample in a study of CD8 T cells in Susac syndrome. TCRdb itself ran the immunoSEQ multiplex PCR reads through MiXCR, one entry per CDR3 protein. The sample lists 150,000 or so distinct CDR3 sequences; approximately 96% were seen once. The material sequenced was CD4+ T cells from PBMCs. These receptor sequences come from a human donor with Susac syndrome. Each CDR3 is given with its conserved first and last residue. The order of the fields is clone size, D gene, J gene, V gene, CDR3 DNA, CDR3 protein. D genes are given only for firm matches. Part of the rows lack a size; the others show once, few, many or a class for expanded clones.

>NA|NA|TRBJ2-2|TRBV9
TGTGCCAGCAGCGTATTAGGGGCCGGGGAGCTGTTTTTT
CASSVLGAGELFF
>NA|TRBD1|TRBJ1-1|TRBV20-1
TGCAGTGCTCAACAGGGGGCGGAAGCTTTCTTT
CSAQQGAEAFF
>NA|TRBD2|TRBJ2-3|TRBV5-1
TGCGCCAGCAGCTTGAAAGCGGGGGGGGCAGATACGCAGTATTTT
CASSLKAGGADTQYF
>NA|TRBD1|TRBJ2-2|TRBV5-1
TGCGCCTCCAAGACAGGGCAAGACGGGGAGCTGTTTTTT
CASKTGQDGELFF
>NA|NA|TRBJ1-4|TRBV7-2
TGTGCCAGCAGCTCCCCGCGTGGACGGGGTTGGGCTAATGAAAAACTGTTTTTT
CASSSPRGRGWANEKLFF
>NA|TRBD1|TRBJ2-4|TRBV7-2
TGTGCCAGCAGCTTAAACCCAACAGGGGGCAAAAACATTCAGTACTTC
CASSLNPTGGKNIQYF
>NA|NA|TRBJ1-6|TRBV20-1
TGCAGTGCTAGAGAGGACCCGAGTTCACCCCTCCACTTT
CSAREDPSSPLHF
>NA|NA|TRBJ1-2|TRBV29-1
TGCAGCCCCGCCCCTGGCTACACCTTC
CSPAPGYTF
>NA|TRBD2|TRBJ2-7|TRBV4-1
TGCGCCAGCAGCCGAGGAACGGCGGGACTACTACGAGAGCAGTACTTC
CASSRGTAGLLREQYF
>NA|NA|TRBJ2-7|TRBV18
TGTGCCAGCTCACCAACCAACTACGAGCAGTACTTC
CASSPTNYEQYF
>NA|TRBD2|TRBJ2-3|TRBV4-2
TGTGCCAGCAGCCAAGATCACAGCGGGGGCTCCACGCAGTATTTT
CASSQDHSGGSTQYF
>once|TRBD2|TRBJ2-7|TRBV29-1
TGCAGCGTGGGGACTAGCAGCGAGCAGTACTTC
CSVGTSSEQYF
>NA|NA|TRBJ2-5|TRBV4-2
TGTGCCAGCAAAAGGGGGGGGCAGACCCAGTACTTC
CASKRGGQTQYF
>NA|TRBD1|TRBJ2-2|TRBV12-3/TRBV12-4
TGTGCCAGCAGCCCCAGGGGGCTCACCGCCACCGGGGAGCTGTTTTTT
CASSPRGLTATGELFF
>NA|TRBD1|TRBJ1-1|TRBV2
TGTGCCAGCAGTGGGTCGACAGGGGGCAACACTGAAGCTTTCTTT
CASSGSTGGNTEAFF
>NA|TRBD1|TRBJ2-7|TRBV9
TGTGCCAGCAGCACACGGGACAGGGACTACGAGCAGTACTTC
CASSTRDRDYEQYF
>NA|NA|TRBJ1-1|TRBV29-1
TGCAGCCACCAATCAAAAGAGAACACTGAAGCTTTCTTT
CSHQSKENTEAFF
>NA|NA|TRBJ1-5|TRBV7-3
TGTGCCACCCCGCGGGAGGATCAGCCCCAGCATTTT
CATPREDQPQHF
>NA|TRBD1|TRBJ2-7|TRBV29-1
TGCAGCGCTTTGACAGGGGGCAGAACCTACGAGCAGTACTTC
CSALTGGRTYEQYF
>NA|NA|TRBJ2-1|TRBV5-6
TGTGCCAGCAGCTTGGTGCACACGCGGTCCTACAATGAGCAGTTCTTC
CASSLVHTRSYNEQFF
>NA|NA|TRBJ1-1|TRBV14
TGTGCCAGCAGCCCACCAGACGCCCTCAAGGAAGCTTTCTTT
CASSPPDALKEAFF
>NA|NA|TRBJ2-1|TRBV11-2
TGTGCCAGCAGCTTAGCCCAGGGCAGGGCTAGGGGTGAGCAGTTCTTC
CASSLAQGRARGEQFF
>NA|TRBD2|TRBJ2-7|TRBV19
TGTGCCAGCGACAGTGGAGCGGGGATGAGGAACGAGCAGTACTTC
CASDSGAGMRNEQYF